This T cell receptor (beta chain) originates from a study of shared clonotypes between healthy human individuals. Germline V gene data show CDR1 as SGHRS and CDR2 as YFSETQ. V shed 6 bases, J shed 4 bases, and the junction held 10 bases outside the gene matches. The CDR3 consists of 15 residues. Using immunoSEQ multiplex PCR, the repertoire was profiled, and TCRdb retains in-frame clones only, with some absent. The sample comprises about a million clones, less than 85% of which are singletons, and about 1.5% rests with the top ten. This sequence joins TRBV5-1 and TRBJ2-1, with 7 bases lining up with TRBD2. This clonotype was sampled from a man aged 18 to 29 in good health. The sequenced sample was memory CD4+ T cells sorted from blood. Subset in this sample: CD45RA-negative fraction. CDR3 DNA: TGCGCCAGCACCTCAAGCGGGAACAATTACAATGAGCAGTTCTTC. This gives the protein CASTSSGNNYNEQFF.